The 6 T cell receptor beta chains below were found in one sample sequenced in a study of CD8 T cells in ankylosing spondylitis (dated by TCRdb to about 2017). Antigen specificity for these receptors is unknown. Library preparation was by 5' RACE. These reads were obtained on an Illumina HiSeq 2500. In-frame beta chains were kept once TCRdb had trimmed the public reads at Q25 with fastp and called clones with MiXCR. Every entry covers one CDR3 protein and lists the most common genes and DNA from its rows. Recorded for this sample are 450,000 or so distinct CDR3 sequences; about 24% of them occurred a single time. Over 0.8% of the sample is held by the ten biggest clonotypes. The full study reports these points: A TCR beta motif of 8 or 9 highly homologous amino acid variants appeared characteristic of blood from ankylosing spondylitis patients.

The specimen sequenced was blood, either unsorted or a sorted T cell fraction (not recorded which). These receptors came from a male donor with ankylosing spondylitis.

The J gene is TRBJ2-4, the V gene TRBV4-1, with TRBD2 as a possible D gene (6 bases). The CDR3 sequence is 17 residues long. V lost 1 base to trimming and J lost 1 base, with 14 bases between them. Germline CDR1 is MGHRA and CDR2 is YSYEKL. CDR3 sequence (DNA): TGCGCCAGCAGCCAAGCTTTTTTAGCGGCCGCCAAAAACATTCAGTACTTC. Translated: CASSQAFLAAAKNIQYF.

This chain links TRBV7-8 with TRBJ2-7; 9 bases match TRBD1. Trimming at V came to 1 base and at J to 3 bases, leaving 4 bases not matched to a gene. Germline CDR1 is SGHVS and CDR2 is FQNEAQ. This CDR3 spans 15 amino acids. The CDR3 is CASSLGQGEVYEQYF. The CDR3, as DNA: TGTGCCAGCAGCTTAGGACAGGGGGAGGTCTACGAGCAGTACTTC. Filled out from reference TRBV7-8 and TRBJ2-7, the complete variable domain reads GAGVSQSPRYKVAKRGQDVALRCDPISGHVSLFWYQQALGQGPEFLTYFQNEAQLDKSGLPSDRFFAERPEGSVSTLKIQRTQQEDSAVYLCASSLGQGEVYEQYFGPGTRLTVT.

This clonotype was counted only a few times. The rearrangement uses TRBV30 and TRBJ2-1; D gene uncertain. CDR1 and CDR2 (germline): GTSNPN, SVGIG (reference sequence). This CDR3 has 14 amino acids. Between the trimmed V and J ends, which lost 4 bases and 0 bases, there was a span of 10 bases. The CDR3 region is CAWTAVGSYNEQFF. CDR3 DNA: TGTGCCTGGACCGCGGTCGGCTCCTACAATGAGCAGTTCTTC. The full variable domain, with the rest looked up from reference TRBV30 and TRBJ2-1, is SQTIHQWPATLVQPVGSPLSLECTVEGTSNPNLYWYRQAAGRGLQLLFYSVGIGQISSEVPQNLSASRPQDRQFILSSKKLLLSDSGFYLCAWTAVGSYNEQFFGPGTRLTVL.

This clonotype occurred a few times. The rearrangement uses TRBV12-3 or TRBV12-4 and TRBJ2-3; 7 bases match TRBD2. The V and J ends lost 6 bases and 8 bases, in that order; junction bases with no gene match: 14. The CDR3 runs to 15 residues. The CDR3 bases are TGTGCCAGCAGGAGTAGCGGGCCCCGCTTGGGTACGCAGTATTTT. Its translation is CASRSSGPRLGTQYF.

The chain combines TRBV7-9 with TRBJ1-1, with 9 bases aligning to TRBD1. CDR1 SEHNR and CDR2 FQNEAQ come from the germline V gene (reference sequence). Trimming cost V 5 bases and J 3 bases; bases outside gene matches: 7. The CDR3 contains 15 residues. The CDR3 sequence: CASSRGDRDYTEAFF. The CDR3 nucleotides read TGTGCCAGCAGCCGAGGGGACAGGGACTACACTGAAGCTTTCTTT. Variable domain in full (rest from reference TRBV7-9 and TRBJ1-1): DTGVSQNPRHKITKRGQNVTFRCDPISEHNRLYWYRQTLGQGPEFLTYFQNEAQLEKSRLLSDRFSAERPKGSFSTLEIQRTEQGDSAMYLCASSRGDRDYTEAFFGQGTRLTVV.

The rearrangement links TRBV5-1 to TRBJ1-6, with D possibly TRBD1 on 5 matching bases. Germline CDR1 SGHRS, CDR2 YFSETQ. The CDR3 is made up of 16 amino acids. V was pared by 3 bases and J by 9 bases, with 19 bases between. The CDR3 coding sequence is TGCGCCAGCAGCTCGCGCCCCAGGGAGAGGCCTTCACCCCTCCACTTT. This gives the protein CASSSRPRERPSPLHF.